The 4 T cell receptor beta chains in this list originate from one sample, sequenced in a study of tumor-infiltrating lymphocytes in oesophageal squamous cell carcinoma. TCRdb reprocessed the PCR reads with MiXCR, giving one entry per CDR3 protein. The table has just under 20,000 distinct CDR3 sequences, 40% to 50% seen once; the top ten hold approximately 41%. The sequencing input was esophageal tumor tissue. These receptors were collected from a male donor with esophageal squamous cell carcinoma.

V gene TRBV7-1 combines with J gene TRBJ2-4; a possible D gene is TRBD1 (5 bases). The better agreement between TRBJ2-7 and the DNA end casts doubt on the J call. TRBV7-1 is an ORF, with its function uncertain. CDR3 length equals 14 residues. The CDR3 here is CASSPTATYYEQYF. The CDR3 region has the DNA TGTGCCAGCAGCCCGACAGCCACTTACTACGAGCAGTACTTC.

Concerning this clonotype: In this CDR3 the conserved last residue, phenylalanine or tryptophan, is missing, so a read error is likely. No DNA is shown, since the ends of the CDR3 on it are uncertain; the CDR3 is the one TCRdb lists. The chain's CDR3 is CASSSWNWLS. The chain couples TRBV12-3 or TRBV12-4 to TRBJ2-1. The CDR3 extends over 10 residues, inclusive of both ends.

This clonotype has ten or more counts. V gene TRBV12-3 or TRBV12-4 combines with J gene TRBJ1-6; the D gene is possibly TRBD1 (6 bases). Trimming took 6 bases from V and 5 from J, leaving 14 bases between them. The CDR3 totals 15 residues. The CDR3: CASRTGGSNNSPLHF. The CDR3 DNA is TGTGCCAGCAGGACAGGCGGATCTAATAATTCACCCCTCCACTTT.

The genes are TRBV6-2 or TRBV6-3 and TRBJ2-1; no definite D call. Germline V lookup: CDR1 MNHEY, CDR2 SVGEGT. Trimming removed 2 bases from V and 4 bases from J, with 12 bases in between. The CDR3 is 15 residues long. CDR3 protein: CASSYGLNGYNEQFF. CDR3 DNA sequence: TGTGCCAGCAGTTACGGGCTGAACGGGTACAATGAGCAGTTCTTC.